One and the same sample provided the 29 T cell receptor beta chains below, sequenced in a study of blood T cells in healthy people across ages. The authors ran a second PCR of roughly 6 to 11 cycles using a sample-barcoded 5' primer and a J-beta primer mix. Using its own MiXCR run on the 5' RACE reads, TCRdb lists one record per CDR3 protein. The sample includes 790,000 or so distinct CDR3 sequences, roughly three fifths of them seen just once. Material for sequencing was blood. Receptor source: a man between 35 and 55 years old in good health.

In its sample, this clonotype was seen a few times. The rearrangement links TRBV25-1 to TRBJ1-2; unclear D gene. Trimming cost V 3 bases and J 4 bases, with 9 bases left between them. Germline V gives CDR1 MGHDK, CDR2 SYGVNS. CDR3 length equals 13 residues. The CDR3: CASSEVGGYGYTF. CDR3 nucleotides: TGTGCCAGCAGTGAGGTCGGTGGCTATGGCTACACCTTC.

This chain uses TRBV20-1 with TRBJ2-7; 8 bases line up with TRBD1. J gave up 2 bases and V 5 bases, and 14 bases lay outside the gene matches. The CDR3 totals 16 residues. Germline V CDR1 and CDR2: DFQATT, SNEGSKA (reference sequence). The CDR3 sequence is CSARSTGATVPYEQYF. Written as DNA, the CDR3 is TGCAGTGCTCGGTCGACAGGGGCGACGGTTCCCTACGAGCAGTACTTC.

The chain carries TRBV29-1 and TRBJ2-1, with D tentatively TRBD1 (5 bases). The germline V and J ends were trimmed by 6 bases and 6 bases, with 15 bases remaining between them. This CDR3 contains 13 residues. Looked up from germline, CDR1 is SQVTM and CDR2 is ANQGSEA. The CDR3 protein is CSVRNVGRNEQFF. The CDR3 DNA is TGCAGCGTCCGCAATGTGGGGCGCAATGAGCAGTTCTTC.

The chain uses TRBV28 and TRBJ2-3; 12 nucleotides line up with TRBD2. The CDR3 is 16 amino acids. Germline V lookup: CDR1 MDHEN, CDR2 SYDVKM. V lost 6 bases to trimming and J lost 8 bases; unmatched junction nucleotides: 12. The CDR3 spells CASSTTLAGGLGTQYF. DNA for the CDR3: TGTGCCAGCAGCACAACCCTAGCGGGGGGGCTTGGTACGCAGTATTTT.

This chain links TRBV9 with TRBJ2-7, with a possible D match to TRBD1 (6 bases). The CDR3 contains 14 residues. CDR1 and CDR2 (germline): SGDLS, YYNGEE. V shed 0 bases and J shed 0 bases, with 7 bases lying between them. The CDR3 coding sequence is TGTGCCAGCAGCGTAGGGGGGCCCTCCTACGAGCAGTACTTC. Translating it yields CASSVGGPSYEQYF.

The chain couples TRBV10-3 to TRBJ1-5; D remains unclear. The CDR3 has 14 residues. Per the germline V gene, CDR1 is ENHRY and CDR2 is SYGVKD. Trimming took off 2 bases at V and 3 bases at J, with 8 bases between the two ends. The CDR3 reads CAISEDGYNQPQHF. In DNA, the CDR3 is TGTGCCATCAGTGAGGACGGGTACAATCAGCCCCAGCATTTT.

The chain links TRBV29-1 to TRBJ2-1; D is perhaps TRBD1 (5 bases). Germline V gene data show CDR1 as SQVTM and CDR2 as ANQGSEA. The CDR3 covers 10 residues. The V and J ends lost 3 bases and 15 bases respectively, with 12 bases between them. In DNA, the CDR3 is TGCAGCGTTGACGACAGCCTGTTGTTCTTC. Translated: CSVDDSLLFF.

The V and J genes are TRBV20-1 and TRBJ1-1, with a weak D call TRBD1 (5 bases). CDR3 size: 14 residues. Germline V CDR1 and CDR2: DFQATT, SNEGSKA (reference sequence). Trimming stripped 2 bases from V and 0 bases from J, with 10 bases between. In nucleotides, the CDR3 is TGCAGTGCTAGACGTCGGGGGATGAACACTGAAGCTTTCTTT. Amino acid sequence: CSARRRGMNTEAFF.

This clonotype was recorded a few times. The CDR3 DNA sequence: TGTGCCAGCAGCCAAGGTCTAGCGGGGATCTACGAGCAGTACTTC. Protein sequence: CASSQGLAGIYEQYF. This chain links TRBV4-2 with TRBJ2-7; 9 bases are shared with TRBD2. This CDR3 has 15 amino acids. With 1 base clipped from V and 3 bases from J, the junction kept 4 bases outside the gene matches. CDR1 is LGHNA and CDR2 is YNFKEQ in the germline V gene.

This chain links TRBV27 with TRBJ1-2; weak D call: TRBD1 (5 bases). The CDR3 spans 14 residues. The germline gives CDR1 MNHEY, CDR2 SMNVEV (reference sequence). The V end lost 4 bases, the J end lost 5 bases, and 14 bases lay between the germline ends. The DNA of the CDR3 is TGTGCCAGCAGTTCTAACGTCGACAGATATGGCTACACCTTC. This translates into CASSSNVDRYGYTF.

The chain links TRBV29-1 to TRBJ2-1, with 9 bases identical to TRBD2. V was pared by 7 bases and J by 9 bases, with 13 bases of the junction left unmatched. The CDR3 covers 14 residues. CDR1 is SQVTM and CDR2 is ANQGSEA in the germline V gene. CDR3 region: CSAEKGLAWSEQFF. The CDR3 nucleotides read TGCAGCGCCGAAAAGGGACTAGCTTGGAGTGAGCAGTTCTTC.

V and J are TRBV27 and TRBJ1-2; 10 nucleotides line up with TRBD1. This CDR3 contains 14 residues. The junction had 4 bases not matched to a gene; V was cut back by 5 bases and J by 4 bases. Germline-derived CDR1 and CDR2 are MNHEY and SMNVEV (reference sequence). CDR3 amino acids: CASSGQGDAYGYTF. In DNA, the CDR3 is TGTGCCAGCAGTGGACAGGGGGACGCCTATGGCTACACCTTC.

This chain links TRBV2 with TRBJ1-5; the D gene is possibly TRBD1 (6 bases). V gave up 8 bases and J gave up 4 bases, with 18 bases separating them. This CDR3 spans 15 amino acids. CDR1 is SNHLY, CDR2 FYNNEI, per germline. CDR3 region: CASGTSQGPNQPQHF. The CDR3, as DNA: TGTGCCAGCGGAACATCACAGGGACCTAATCAGCCCCAGCATTTT. Full variable domain (rest looked up from reference TRBV2 and TRBJ1-5): EPEVTQTPSHQVTQMGQEVILRCVPISNHLYFYWYRQILGQKVEFLVSFYNNEISEKSEIFDDQFSVERPDGSNFTLKIRSTKLEDSAMYFCASGTSQGPNQPQHFGDGTRLSIL.

The gene calls are TRBV12-5 and TRBJ2-6; 7 bases map to TRBD1. Germline V CDR1 and CDR2: LGHNT, FRNRAP. Trimming took 5 bases from V and 0 from J; bases not matched to a gene: 10. The CDR3 loop spans 18 amino acids. This CDR3 is CASGPWDSLGSGANVLTF. In DNA, the CDR3 is TGTGCTAGTGGTCCCTGGGACAGCCTTGGCTCTGGGGCCAACGTCCTGACTTTC.

A single count supports this clonotype. This chain links TRBV6-5 with TRBJ1-2, with D possibly TRBD1 on 5 matching bases. Germline V gene data show CDR1 as MNHEY and CDR2 as SVGAGI. The CDR3 contains 11 residues. V was trimmed by 8 bases and J by 3 bases, leaving 7 bases between them. Here the CDR3 DNA reads TGTGCCAGCGACAGCCACTATGGCTACACCTTC. This gives the protein CASDSHYGYTF.

This clonotype has a single count. This chain connects TRBV5-6 to TRBJ2-4; 8 nucleotides agree with TRBD2. This CDR3 comprises 16 residues. Germline lookup yields CDR1 SGHDT and CDR2 YYEEEE. Unmatched junction bases numbered 6, after V lost 1 base and J lost 3 bases. CDR3 in amino acids: CASSLQRGLGKNIQYF. DNA for the CDR3: TGTGCCAGCAGCTTGCAGCGGGGGCTCGGCAAAAACATTCAGTACTTC.

This CDR3 reads CASSSKGGSYNEQFF. The CDR3 region has the DNA TGTGCCAGCAGCTCCAAGGGGGGCTCCTACAATGAGCAGTTCTTC. The chain carries TRBV7-2 and TRBJ2-1; D tentatively fits TRBD1 or TRBD2 (6 bases each). Germline CDR1 reads SGHTA; CDR2 reads FQGNSA. The CDR3 spans 15 residues. V was cut by 4 bases and J by 0 bases, with 10 bases left in between.

The gene calls are TRBV28 and TRBJ2-2; D might be TRBD2 (5 bases). V shed 5 bases and J shed 6 bases, with 16 bases lying between them. Germline loops: CDR1 MDHEN, CDR2 SYDVKM. This CDR3 comprises 15 residues. CDR3 in amino acids: CASSPRSTDSGELFF. The CDR3 nucleotides read TGTGCCAGCAGTCCCAGGTCCACGGACTCCGGGGAGCTGTTTTTT.

This clonotype was observed once. The chain carries TRBV13 and TRBJ1-4, with 7 bases matching TRBD1. This CDR3 is built from 16 residues. Germline lookup yields CDR1 PRHDT and CDR2 FYEKMQ (reference sequence). J gave up 0 bases and V 4 bases, and 5 bases lay outside the gene matches. The CDR3 region is CASSSGQVPTNEKLFF. In nucleotides, the CDR3 is TGTGCCAGCAGCTCAGGACAGGTACCAACTAATGAAAAACTGTTTTTT.

At least ten counts were recorded for this clonotype. The V and J genes are TRBV6-2 or TRBV6-3 and TRBJ2-3, with 8 bases matching TRBD2. The CDR3 is 18 amino acids. Per germline, CDR1 MNHEY and CDR2 SVGEGT. The V and J ends lost 6 bases and 4 bases, in that order; junction bases with no gene match: 18. In nucleotides, the CDR3 is TGTGCCAGCAGGAACATCTACTCTCGGGAGGGGGGCTCAGATACGCAGTATTTT. It codes for CASRNIYSREGGSDTQYF.

The V gene is TRBV3-1, the J gene TRBJ1-2; 11 bases match TRBD1. The CDR3 is 18 residues long. Germline V gene sequence: CDR1 LGHDT, CDR2 YNNKEL (reference sequence). V lost 0 bases to trimming and J lost 2 bases; unmatched junction nucleotides: 8. CDR3 loop: CASSQDLDRGRRNYGYTF. As DNA, the CDR3 is TGTGCCAGCAGCCAAGATCTGGACAGGGGGCGCCGGAACTATGGCTACACCTTC.

The J gene is TRBJ2-1, the V gene TRBV27; maybe TRBD2 (6 bases). The V gene lost 0 bases and the J gene lost 2 bases, with 14 bases spanning the gap. Germline values: CDR1 MNHEY, CDR2 SMNVEV (reference sequence). There are 17 residues in the CDR3. The CDR3 protein is CASSLSLAGSAYNEQFF. DNA for the CDR3: TGTGCCAGCAGTTTATCGCTTGCGGGATCGGCCTACAATGAGCAGTTCTTC.

This clonotype was observed at least ten times. The chain has TRBV18 and TRBJ1-1; tentative D call: TRBD1 (5 bases). The CDR3 consists of 17 residues. V was pared by 2 bases and J by 10 bases, with 26 bases between. Looked up from germline, CDR1 is KGHSH and CDR2 is LQKENI. CDR3 residues: CASSPSIIVGGDHAAFF. CDR3 nucleotide sequence: TGTGCCAGCTCACCATCAATTATCGTTGGGGGGGATCACGCAGCTTTCTTT.

V usage is TRBV11-2 and J usage is TRBJ2-1, with TRBD1 matching 10 bases. Germline assignment: CDR1 SGHAT and CDR2 FQNNGV. This CDR3 has 14 amino acids. The V segment lost 10 bases and the J segment 2 bases; nucleotides outside the gene matches: 5. The CDR3 DNA reads as TGTGCCACGCGGGGGACAGGGGCCTACAATGAGCAGTTCTTC. This translates into CATRGTGAYNEQFF.

This clonotype has a count of ten or more. The chain is built from TRBV20-1 and TRBJ2-1; TRBD2 agrees at 12 bases. From germline, CDR1 is DFQATT and CDR2 SNEGSKA (reference sequence). This CDR3 comprises 17 residues. J lost 6 bases, V lost 2 bases, and 11 bases had no gene match. CDR3 sequence: CSARTTSGSFVGNEQFF. The CDR3 DNA reads TGCAGTGCTAGAACGACTAGCGGGAGCTTCGTTGGCAATGAGCAGTTCTTC.

V is TRBV27 and J is TRBJ2-1, with a tentative D call TRBD1 (6 bases). This CDR3 has 13 residues. The V gene lost 0 bases and the J gene lost 12 bases, with 12 bases spanning the gap. In germline, CDR1 is MNHEY, CDR2 SMNVEV (reference sequence). As DNA, the CDR3 is TGTGCCAGCAGTTTATCTGCAGGGGCTGTGCAGTTCTTC. Protein: CASSLSAGAVQFF.

This clonotype was seen only a few times. This chain uses TRBV7-9 with TRBJ2-4; D possibly corresponds to TRBD2 (6 bases). The DNA end is a closer match to TRBJ2-5, so the J assignment may be wrong. The CDR3 totals 14 residues. The germline V gene encodes CDR1 SEHNR and CDR2 FQNEAQ (reference sequence). CDR3: CASSPLLAVETQYF. The CDR3 nucleotides read TGTGCCAGCAGCCCTTTACTAGCTGTAGAGACCCAGTACTTC.

The chain carries TRBV3-1 and TRBJ1-1; no firm D call. V dropped 4 bases and J dropped 6 bases, with 9 bases sitting between them. The V gene's germline CDR1 is LGHDT and CDR2 YNNKEL (reference sequence). The CDR3 has 12 amino acids. The CDR3 reads CASSRSNAEAFF. The CDR3 bases are TGTGCCAGCAGCCGGAGTAACGCTGAAGCTTTCTTT.

The chain carries TRBV10-3 and TRBJ2-5; D gene unclear. Germline V lookup: CDR1 ENHRY, CDR2 SYGVKD. The CDR3 is 15 amino acids. Deletions cut 3 bases from V and 0 bases from J, with 11 bases between. CDR3 loop: CAISEDTPDQETQYF. The CDR3 nucleotides read TGTGCCATCAGTGAAGATACCCCGGACCAAGAGACCCAGTACTTC.